This entry lists 30 T cell receptor beta chains sequenced from one sample in a study of blood T cell repertoires in COVID-19. Measured with immunoSEQ multiplex PCR; TCRdb has only the in-frame clones, and not every one. Of fewer than 150,000 clones in the sample, about nine tenths were seen once. Material: peripheral blood. These receptor sequences come from a man aged 45 to 65 with active or convalescent COVID-19.

This clone appeared a few times. The V call is TRBV25-1, the J call TRBJ2-1; 9 bases line up with TRBD2. The germline gives CDR1 MGHDK, CDR2 SYGVNS. V gave up 3 bases and J gave up 7 bases; unmatched junction bases: 13. CDR3 size: 17 residues. The CDR3 coding sequence is TGTGCCAGCAGTGATGGGGTTCGGCGGGAGGGTAAGAATGAGCAGTTCTTC. It encodes CASSDGVRREGKNEQFF.

This chain uses TRBV11-2 with TRBJ1-1; D is uncertain. V shed 1 base and J shed 1 base, with 7 bases lying between them. Germline loops: CDR1 SGHAT, CDR2 FQNNGV. The CDR3 loop spans 14 amino acids. The CDR3 region has the DNA TGTGCCAGCAGCTTAGGTAGAGCGAACACTGAAGCTTTCTTT. Amino acid sequence: CASSLGRANTEAFF.

CDR3 DNA: TGTGCCAGCTCTCCCCAGACAGGGAACACTGAAGCTTTCTTT. Protein: CASSPQTGNTEAFF. The chain couples TRBV7-9 to TRBJ1-1; D perhaps matches TRBD1 (6 bases). The V and J ends lost 8 bases and 1 base respectively, with 14 bases between them. The CDR3 is made up of 14 amino acids. In germline, CDR1 is SEHNR, CDR2 FQNEAQ (reference sequence).

The chain carries TRBV2 and TRBJ1-4; D ambiguous. The length of the CDR3 is 13 residues. Trimming shortened V by 4 bases and J by 7 bases, and 10 bases separated the two germline ends. CDR1 SNHLY and CDR2 FYNNEI come from the germline V gene. The CDR3 region is CASSAGGGEKLFF. In nucleotides, the CDR3 is TGTGCCAGCAGTGCCGGAGGCGGTGAAAAACTGTTTTTT.

The rearrangement links TRBV19 to TRBJ1-2; D ambiguous. CDR1 is LNHDA and CDR2 is SQIVND in the germline V gene (reference sequence). This CDR3 has 13 residues. Trimming left V 5 bases short and J 4 bases short, with 11 bases between. CDR3: CASSLVGFYGYTF. The CDR3 DNA reads TGTGCCAGTAGTTTAGTGGGCTTCTATGGCTACACCTTC.

This chain connects TRBV5-1 to TRBJ2-7, with D tentatively TRBD1 (6 bases). The V and J ends lost 3 bases and 0 bases respectively, with 16 bases between them. CDR3 length equals 16 residues. Looked up from germline, CDR1 is SGHRS and CDR2 is YFSETQ. The chain's CDR3 is CASSWQSGATSYEQYF. Written as DNA, the CDR3 is TGCGCCAGCAGCTGGCAATCAGGGGCCACCTCCTACGAGCAGTACTTC.

This chain uses TRBV27 with TRBJ2-6; TRBD1 might be the D (6 bases). This CDR3 spans 16 amino acids. V lost 5 bases to trimming and J lost 0 bases, with 11 bases between them. Germline V gene sequence: CDR1 MNHEY, CDR2 SMNVEV (reference sequence). CDR3 residues: CASSIFRGSGANVLTF. The DNA for the CDR3 is TGTGCCAGCAGTATCTTCAGGGGCTCTGGGGCCAACGTCCTGACTTTC. The full variable domain, completed using reference TRBV27 and TRBJ2-6, is EAQVTQNPRYLITVTGKKLTVTCSQNMNHEYMSWYRQDPGLGLRQIYYSMNVEVTDKGDVPEGYKVSRKEKRNFPLILESPSPNQTSLYFCASSIFRGSGANVLTFGAGSRLTVL.

CDR3 loop: CASSVATGSRGLANMNEQFF. The DNA of the CDR3 is TGTGCCAGCAGCGTAGCTACCGGGAGCCGAGGGCTAGCCAACATGAATGAGCAGTTCTTC. This chain connects TRBV9 to TRBJ2-1; a possible D gene is TRBD2 (6 bases). The CDR3 runs 20 residues. Germline CDR1 reads SGDLS; CDR2 reads YYNGEE. V lost 0 bases to trimming and J lost 7 bases, with 29 bases between them.

The chain has TRBV4-2 and TRBJ2-2, with 7 bases lining up with TRBD1. Germline V gene lookup returns CDR1 LGHNA and CDR2 YNFKEQ. The V and J ends lost 0 bases and 1 base, in that order; junction bases with no gene match: 5. This CDR3 spans 17 amino acids. The CDR3 here is CASSQDGPGGNTGELFF. CDR3 bases: TGTGCCAGCAGCCAAGACGGGCCAGGGGGGAACACCGGGGAGCTGTTTTTT.

V and J are TRBV19 and TRBJ1-1; D gene uncertain. Germline V gene data show CDR1 as LNHDA and CDR2 as SQIVND (reference sequence). This CDR3 contains 15 residues. V lost 1 base and J 1 base, leaving 10 bases between the germline ends. The chain's CDR3 is CASSIAQVQNTEAFF. The CDR3 DNA sequence: TGTGCCAGTAGTATAGCCCAGGTACAGAACACTGAAGCTTTCTTT.

The V gene is TRBV9, the J gene TRBJ1-2; D ambiguous. This CDR3 is 13 amino acids long. Trimming pared 0 bases from V and 8 bases from J, leaving 11 bases between. CDR1 and CDR2 from the germline V gene are SGDLS and YYNGEE. The CDR3 nucleotides read TGTGCCAGCAGCGTAGAAGGCAGCGGCGGCTACACCTTC. Protein: CASSVEGSGGYTF.

This clone was recorded a few times. J is TRBJ1-1 and V is TRBV19; D is ambiguous. The CDR3 is 14 amino acids. The germline CDR1 and CDR2 sequences are LNHDA and SQIVND (reference sequence). V lost 3 bases and J lost 4, with 12 bases in between. The CDR3 protein is CASSIGWAGTEAFF. For the CDR3, the DNA is TGTGCCAGTAGTATTGGATGGGCTGGCACTGAAGCTTTCTTT.

The chain has TRBV6-5 and TRBJ2-2, with 8 bases aligning to TRBD2. Looked up from germline, CDR1 is MNHEY and CDR2 is SVGAGI. This CDR3 region has 15 residues. V was clipped by 5 bases and J by 4 bases; unmatched bases: 6. CDR3 sequence: CASSIQRESTGELFF. The CDR3 bases are TGTGCCAGCAGTATCCAGCGGGAGAGCACCGGGGAGCTGTTTTTT.

The CDR3 is CASSRTSGSYEQYF. In nucleotides, the CDR3 is TGTGCCAGCAGCCGGACTAGCGGGAGCTACGAGCAGTACTTC. The chain links TRBV28 to TRBJ2-7; 13 bases are a match to TRBD2. The CDR3 has 14 amino acids. CDR1 and CDR2 from the germline V gene are MDHEN and SYDVKM. The V and J ends lost 6 bases and 3 bases, in that order; junction bases with no gene match: 2. The whole variable domain, remainder taken from reference TRBV28 and TRBJ2-7, is DVKVTQSSRYLVKRTGEKVFLECVQDMDHENMFWYRQDPGLGLRLIYFSYDVKMKEKGDIPEGYSVSREKKERFSLILESASTNQTSMYLCASSRTSGSYEQYFGPGTRLTVT.

This clone was seen a few times. The gene calls are TRBV4-3 and TRBJ1-1; D might be TRBD1 (6 bases). V gave up 4 bases and J gave up 4 bases, with 16 bases separating them. This CDR3 has 15 amino acids. The germline CDR1 and CDR2 sequences are LGHNA and YSLEER. The CDR3 DNA follows: TGCGCCAGCAGCCCTGAACAGGGCGTAGTCACTGAAGCTTTCTTT. Its protein product is CASSPEQGVVTEAFF.

In its sample, this clone was seen once. This chain links TRBV6-1 with TRBJ1-3, with D uncertain. Germline CDR1 MNHNS, CDR2 SASEGT. Trimming took 2 bases from V and 0 from J, leaving 8 bases between them. The CDR3 sequence is 15 residues long. The CDR3 bases are TGTGCCAGCAGTGAAAAATGGCTCTCTGGAAACACCATATATTTT. Protein product: CASSEKWLSGNTIYF.

This clone was seen only once. The CDR3 DNA reads TGTGCCAGCAGCTTAGAGGACAGGGCCCGGAAAGAGACCCAGTACTTC. Its protein is CASSLEDRARKETQYF. This chain links TRBV7-6 with TRBJ2-5, with TRBD1 matching 8 bases. Trimming at V came to 1 base and at J to 3 bases, leaving 7 bases not matched to a gene. CDR1 SGHVS and CDR2 FNYEAQ come from the germline V gene. This CDR3 has 16 residues.

Remarks on this clone: A junction end diverges from the germline sequence, so it may reflect a read error. This chain connects TRBV6-5 to TRBJ1-5; D is uncertain. CDR3 length: 14 residues. From germline, CDR1 is MNHEY and CDR2 SVGAGI. CDR3: CASSHTFSDQPQHF. DNA of the CDR3: TGTGCCAGCAGTCACACGTTTAGCGATCAGCCCCAGCATTTT.

The chain combines TRBV9 with TRBJ2-3, with D maybe TRBD1 (6 bases). The germline V gene encodes CDR1 SGDLS and CDR2 YYNGEE. Trimming cost V 4 bases and J 3 bases, with 18 bases left between them. This CDR3 is 16 amino acids long. The CDR3 region has the DNA TGTGCCAGCAGCCACCTCCAGGGGATTGAAACAGATACGCAGTATTTT. Translating gives CASSHLQGIETDTQYF.

The chain joins TRBV7-8 to TRBJ1-4; tentatively, D is TRBD1 (5 bases). This CDR3 contains 14 residues. Germline CDR1 and CDR2: SGHVS and FQNEAQ. V dropped 5 bases and J dropped 8 bases, with 15 bases sitting between them. The CDR3 region is CASSTQGGGEKLFF. Written as DNA, the CDR3 is TGTGCCAGCAGCACCCAGGGAGGTGGAGAAAAACTGTTTTTT.

The chain has TRBV12-3 or TRBV12-4 and TRBJ1-3, with D hard to call. The CDR3 is 11 residues long. Trimming took off 3 bases at V and 14 bases at J, with 11 bases between the two ends. This CDR3 is CASSLVEVLYF. CDR3 nucleotide sequence: TGTGCCAGCAGTTTGGTAGAGGTCCTATATTTT.

This clone occurred a few times. The chain couples TRBV5-3 to TRBJ1-1; 11 positions match TRBD1. TRBV5-3 is an ORF, and what it does is uncertain. The CDR3 is 17 residues long. Trimming at V came to 7 bases and at J to 3 bases, leaving 14 bases not matched to a gene. CDR3 DNA sequence: TGTGCCAGACCCTTCGGGACAGGGGGAACCGAGGACACTGAAGCTTTCTTT. This encodes CARPFGTGGTEDTEAFF.

The V and J genes are TRBV6-5 and TRBJ1-3; 9 nucleotides match TRBD1. This CDR3 is built from 15 residues. Losses at the gene ends were 7 bases for V and 3 bases for J; bases not matched to a gene: 7. Germline V gene lookup returns CDR1 MNHEY and CDR2 SVGAGI. Here the CDR3 DNA reads TGTGCCAGCAAACCACAGGGGGCAGGTGGAAACACCATATATTTT. Its translation is CASKPQGAGGNTIYF.

This clone was counted once. The chain links TRBV19 to TRBJ1-3, with D unclear. V was cut by 5 bases and J by 2 bases, with 13 bases left in between. The CDR3 loop spans 15 amino acids. Germline V lookup: CDR1 LNHDA, CDR2 SQIVND (reference sequence). In DNA, the CDR3 is TGTGCCAGTAGTGGTCCGAAGAGGACTGGAAACACCATATATTTT. This codes for CASSGPKRTGNTIYF.

This rearrangement joins TRBV14 to TRBJ2-1; 7 nucleotides align to TRBD2. There are 17 residues in the CDR3. CDR1 SGHDN and CDR2 FVKESK come from the germline V gene. V dropped 4 bases and J dropped 9; count of bases not matched to a gene: 18. For the CDR3, the DNA is TGTGCCAGCAGCCGCTCTCCTTCTACAAACCGCGGGGGTGAGCAGTTCTTC. It specifies CASSRSPSTNRGGEQFF.

CDR3 sequence reads: CASRDVQGNTGELFF. CDR3 DNA sequence: TGTGCCAGCAGGGACGTACAGGGGAACACCGGGGAGCTGTTTTTT. The chain carries TRBV6-5 and TRBJ2-2; possibly TRBD1 for D (6 bases). CDR3 length equals 15 residues. Trimming shortened V by 6 bases and J by 1 base, and 12 bases separated the two germline ends. Germline CDR1 is MNHEY and CDR2 is SVGAGI.

V is TRBV19 and J is TRBJ1-5; D may be TRBD1 (5 bases). With 4 bases removed from V and 3 bases from J, the gap between germline ends came to 10 bases. This CDR3 has 14 residues. Germline assignment: CDR1 LNHDA and CDR2 SQIVND (reference sequence). CDR3 loop: CASSNPRDNQPQHF. CDR3 nucleotides: TGTGCCAGTAGTAATCCCAGGGACAATCAGCCCCAGCATTTT. Drawing the rest from reference TRBV19 and TRBJ1-5, the complete variable domain is DGGITQSPKYLFRKEGQNVTLSCEQNLNHDAMYWYRQDPGQGLRLIYYSQIVNDFQKGDIAEGYSVSREKKESFPLTVTSAQKNPTAFYLCASSNPRDNQPQHFGDGTRLSIL.

The chain joins TRBV5-5 to TRBJ2-7; tentatively, D is TRBD1 (5 bases). Germline V CDR1 and CDR2: SGHKS, YYEKEE (reference sequence). The CDR3 runs to 15 residues. V was pared by 0 bases and J by 0 bases, with 10 bases between. DNA for the CDR3: TGTGCCAGCAGCTTGGGTCGGACAACCTCCTACGAGCAGTACTTC. It encodes CASSLGRTTSYEQYF. The whole variable domain, remainder taken from reference TRBV5-5 and TRBJ2-7, is DAGVTQSPTHLIKTRGQQVTLRCSPISGHKSVSWYQQVLGQGPQFIFQYYEKEERGRGNFPDRFSARQFPNYSSELNVNALLLGDSALYLCASSLGRTTSYEQYFGPGTRLTVT.

The V call is TRBV4-3, the J call TRBJ1-2, with TRBD1 matching 7 bases. The CDR3 is 12 residues long. CDR1 is LGHNA and CDR2 is YSLEER in the germline V gene. The trim removed 5 bases at V and 5 bases at J, leaving 2 bases unmatched. Written as DNA, the CDR3 is TGCGCCAGCAGCGACAGGGCTTATGGCTACACCTTC. It yields the protein CASSDRAYGYTF.

The chain has TRBV7-8 and TRBJ2-7; 13 bases map to TRBD2. The germline V gene encodes CDR1 SGHVS and CDR2 FQNEAQ. Trimming removed 0 bases from V and 0 bases from J; junction bases left unmatched: 5. The CDR3 is 18 residues long. CDR3 sequence reads: CASSLARLAGGSSYEQYF. In DNA form, the CDR3 reads TGTGCCAGCAGCTTAGCGCGACTAGCGGGAGGCAGCTCCTACGAGCAGTACTTC.